This is a list of T cell receptor beta chains from one sample in a study of blood T cell repertoires in COVID-19. Data came from immunoSEQ multiplex PCR; TCRdb stores just in-frame clones and leaves some out. Of approximately 230,000 clones listed, around 85% are singletons. Sequenced sample: peripheral blood. The receptors come from a middle-aged woman with active or convalescent COVID-19. Each CDR3 is given with its conserved first and last residue. Each record gives: D gene, J gene, clone size, V gene, CDR3 protein, CDR3 DNA. D genes are given only for firm matches. Size is stated for part of the rows, as once, few or many counts, or as a class when the clone is expanded.

D gene: NA; J gene: TRBJ2-1; clone size: few; V gene: TRBV4-2; CDR3 protein: CASSQTTAQSYNEQFF; CDR3 DNA: TGTGCCAGCAGCCAGACTACGGCGCAGTCCTACAATGAGCAGTTCTTC
D gene: NA; J gene: TRBJ2-7; clone size: NA; V gene: TRBV6-5; CDR3 protein: CASRTGGGYEQYF; CDR3 DNA: TGTGCCAGCAGGACAGGTGGGGGCTACGAGCAGTACTTC
D gene: NA; J gene: TRBJ2-5; clone size: NA; V gene: TRBV7-6; CDR3 protein: CASSLAGLIQETQYF; CDR3 DNA: TGTGCCAGCAGCTTAGCGGGACTGATCCAAGAGACCCAGTACTTC
D gene: TRBD1; J gene: TRBJ1-5; clone size: NA; V gene: TRBV5-5; CDR3 protein: CASSSGTDNSIQPQHF; CDR3 DNA: TGTGCCAGCAGCTCTGGGACAGACAATAGCATTCAGCCCCAGCATTTT
D gene: NA; J gene: TRBJ2-7; clone size: NA; V gene: TRBV3-1/TRBV3-2; CDR3 protein: CASSQGGLAVGEQYF; CDR3 DNA: TGTGCCAGCAGCCAAGGTGGGCTAGCCGTTGGCGAGCAGTACTTC
D gene: TRBD1; J gene: TRBJ1-2; clone size: NA; V gene: TRBV6-6; CDR3 protein: CASTTTLQGADGYTF; CDR3 DNA: TGTGCCAGTACCACAACACTACAGGGGGCGGATGGCTACACCTTC
D gene: TRBD1; J gene: TRBJ1-3; clone size: NA; V gene: TRBV5-1; CDR3 protein: CASSLERTGAPGSSGNTIYF; CDR3 DNA: TGCGCCAGCAGCTTGGAACGGACAGGGGCCCCCGGCAGCTCTGGAAACACCATATATTTT
D gene: TRBD1; J gene: TRBJ1-2; clone size: NA; V gene: TRBV3-1/TRBV3-2; CDR3 protein: CASSPQPWTGENGYTF; CDR3 DNA: TGTGCCAGCAGCCCCCAACCCTGGACAGGGGAAAATGGCTACACCTTC
D gene: TRBD2; J gene: TRBJ2-6; clone size: few; V gene: TRBV6-7; CDR3 protein: CASSSGGTGANVLTF; CDR3 DNA: TGTGCCAGCAGTTCGGGGGGAACTGGGGCCAACGTCCTGACTTTC
D gene: NA; J gene: TRBJ1-2; clone size: NA; V gene: TRBV7-2; CDR3 protein: CASSFQGAGGYTF; CDR3 DNA: TGTGCCAGCAGCTTTCAGGGCGCGGGGGGCTACACCTTC
D gene: NA; J gene: TRBJ2-1; clone size: NA; V gene: TRBV12-3/TRBV12-4; CDR3 protein: CASSFSKEQFF; CDR3 DNA: TGTGCCAGCTCCTTTAGTAAAGAGCAGTTCTTC
D gene: NA; J gene: TRBJ2-5; clone size: few; V gene: TRBV7-3; CDR3 protein: CASSLGRSETQYF; CDR3 DNA: TGTGCCAGCAGTCTAGGTCGGTCGGAGACCCAGTACTTC
D gene: TRBD2; J gene: TRBJ2-5; clone size: NA; V gene: TRBV7-2; CDR3 protein: CASSLERGVQTQYF; CDR3 DNA: TGTGCCAGCAGCTTAGAGCGGGGGGTGCAGACCCAGTACTTC
D gene: TRBD2; J gene: TRBJ2-3; clone size: NA; V gene: TRBV10-3; CDR3 protein: CAISGTSGGVTDTQYF; CDR3 DNA: TGTGCCATCAGTGGGACTAGCGGGGGGGTCACAGATACGCAGTATTTT
D gene: TRBD1; J gene: TRBJ1-5; clone size: NA; V gene: TRBV6-5; CDR3 protein: CASSWDRGNNQPQHF; CDR3 DNA: TGTGCCAGCAGCTGGGACAGGGGTAACAATCAGCCCCAGCATTTT
D gene: NA; J gene: TRBJ2-3; clone size: NA; V gene: TRBV30; CDR3 protein: CAWRGSGDTDTQYF; CDR3 DNA: TGTGCCTGGAGAGGCAGCGGTGACACAGATACGCAGTATTTT
D gene: NA; J gene: TRBJ1-3; clone size: NA; V gene: TRBV2; CDR3 protein: CASSPDRDGNTIYF; CDR3 DNA: TGTGCCAGCAGTCCCGACAGAGACGGAAACACCATATATTTT
D gene: NA; J gene: TRBJ1-6; clone size: NA; V gene: TRBV5-1; CDR3 protein: CASSPTGGQGGSPLHF; CDR3 DNA: TGCGCCAGCAGCCCGACGGGGGGGCAGGGAGGTTCACCCCTCCACTTT
D gene: NA; J gene: TRBJ1-1; clone size: NA; V gene: TRBV29-1; CDR3 protein: CSARQNPNTEAFF; CDR3 DNA: TGCAGCGCCAGACAGAATCCGAACACTGAAGCTTTCTTT
D gene: NA; J gene: TRBJ1-2; clone size: NA; V gene: TRBV14; CDR3 protein: CASTLGGSNYGYTF; CDR3 DNA: TGTGCCAGCACCCTAGGAGGGTCTAACTATGGCTACACCTTC